The rows below give T cell receptor beta chains drawn from one sample of a study of blood T cell repertoires in COVID-19. Measured with immunoSEQ multiplex PCR; TCRdb has only the in-frame clones, and not every one. Altogether about 350,000 clones are present, about 93% being singletons, with the ten largest covering 2.5% to 4%. The source material was peripheral blood. The receptor set was obtained from a woman between 18 and 29 years old who had recovered from COVID-19. The CDR3 runs from the conserved cysteine through the conserved F or W. The order of the fields is J gene, V gene, D gene, clone size, CDR3 protein, CDR3 DNA. The D gene is left open where the match is weak. The listing skips clone size in some rows; elsewhere it reads once, few, many or a size class.

TRBJ1-6 TRBV7-2 TRBD1 . CASSGTGVNSPLHF TGTGCCAGCAGCGGAACAGGGGTCAATTCACCCCTCCACTTT
TRBJ1-2 TRBV7-9 . . CASSPRAGGYTF TGTGCCAGCAGCCCCCGGGCGGGTGGCTACACCTTC
TRBJ1-2 TRBV10-3 . . CAISESRGATGYTF TGTGCCATCAGTGAGTCGCGGGGCGCGACGGGCTACACCTTC
TRBJ1-1 TRBV19 TRBD1 . CASSKGQGAYTEAFF TGTGCCAGTAGTAAGGGACAGGGGGCGTACACTGAAGCTTTCTTT
TRBJ1-2 TRBV10-1 . . CASSESRGAHGYTF TGCGCCAGCAGTGAGTCTCGGGGGGCTCACGGCTACACCTTC
TRBJ1-2 TRBV6-5 TRBD1 . CASSRTGYGYTF TGTGCCAGCAGTCGGACAGGGTATGGCTACACCTTC
TRBJ1-3 TRBV19 . . CASSQGPGNTIYF TGTGCCAGTAGCCAGGGTCCTGGAAACACCATATATTTT
TRBJ2-1 TRBV4-3 TRBD2 once CASSRTSARSYNEQFF TGCGCCAGCAGCCGCACTAGCGCCCGCTCCTACAATGAGCAGTTCTTC
TRBJ2-4 TRBV19 . . CASSLRNIQYF TGTGCCAGTAGTCTGAGAAACATTCAGTACTTC
TRBJ2-1 TRBV11-3 . . CASSLDPQGWGKHEQFF TGTGCCAGCAGCTTAGACCCCCAAGGTTGGGGCAAACATGAGCAGTTCTTC
TRBJ2-2 TRBV27 TRBD1 . CASSPLVDRGSGELFF TGTGCCAGCAGCCCCCTCGTGGACAGGGGGTCCGGGGAGCTGTTTTTT
TRBJ1-6 TRBV5-1 . . CASSLTFSSYNSPLHF TGCGCCAGCAGCTTAACCTTTAGCTCCTATAATTCACCCCTCCACTTT
TRBJ2-1 TRBV4-3 TRBD2 few CASSPIGTSLWDEQFF TGCGCCAGCAGCCCGATCGGGACTAGCCTCTGGGATGAGCAGTTCTTC
TRBJ2-5 TRBV7-2 TRBD2 . CASSARLAGGGETQYF TGTGCCAGCAGCGCCCGACTAGCGGGAGGTGGAGAGACCCAGTACTTC
TRBJ2-3 TRBV27 TRBD2 . CATKPGLAGVGSTDTQYF TGTGCCACAAAACCGGGACTAGCGGGAGTTGGGTCCACAGATACGCAGTATTTT
TRBJ2-1 TRBV6-2/TRBV6-3 . . CASSRRLVGEQFF TGTGCCAGCAGTAGGAGACTAGTGGGTGAGCAGTTCTTC
TRBJ2-3 TRBV5-6 TRBD2 few CASRYLLAGGTDTQYF TGTGCCAGCCGCTATCTCCTAGCGGGGGGCACAGATACGCAGTATTTT
TRBJ1-3 TRBV6-5 TRBD1 . CASTTGQTGNTIYF TGTGCCAGCACTACGGGACAGACTGGAAACACCATATATTTT
TRBJ2-5 TRBV5-1 TRBD2 . CASRAGGSQETQYF TGCGCCAGCAGAGCGGGAGGATCTCAAGAGACCCAGTACTTC
TRBJ1-4 TRBV7-9 TRBD1 . CASREGAGNEKLFF TGTGCCAGCCGGGAGGGGGCAGGGAATGAAAAACTGTTTTTT
TRBJ1-2 TRBV24-1 . . CATSEGRTGPYGYTF TGTGCCACCAGTGAAGGCCGAACAGGGCCCTATGGCTACACCTTC
TRBJ1-4 TRBV11-3 TRBD1 . CASSQTGGINEKLFF TGTGCCAGCAGTCAAACAGGGGGGATTAATGAAAAACTGTTTTTT
TRBJ1-1 TRBV5-4 TRBD1 . CASSLPGTENTEAFF TGTGCCAGCAGCTTGCCCGGGACAGAGAACACTGAAGCTTTCTTT
TRBJ1-2 TRBV25-1 . once CASSDEYHYGYTF TGTGCCAGCAGTGATGAGTACCACTATGGCTACACCTTC
TRBJ2-5 TRBV7-7 TRBD1 . CASSRDRGILETQYF TGTGCCAGCAGCCGGGACAGGGGTATTTTGGAGACCCAGTACTTC
TRBJ2-1 TRBV19 TRBD2 . CASSIGAGGSLNEQFF TGTGCCAGTAGTATTGGAGCGGGCGGGAGTCTCAATGAGCAGTTCTTC
TRBJ2-4 TRBV20-1 TRBD1 . CSASQGRGLIVGKNIQYF TGCAGTGCTAGTCAGGGCAGGGGGCTCATAGTCGGCAAAAACATTCAGTACTTC
TRBJ1-2 TRBV6-5 . . CASSPTGGRGYTF TGTGCCAGCAGCCCCACCGGGGGACGCGGCTACACCTTC
TRBJ1-4 TRBV11-3 . . CASSTSGAFNEKLFF TGTGCCAGCAGCACCTCAGGGGCCTTCAATGAAAAACTGTTTTTT